The rows below give T cell receptor beta chains drawn from one sample of a study of blood T cells in healthy people across ages. One entry per CDR3 protein, called by TCRdb with MiXCR from the 5' RACE reads. The repertoire has about a million distinct CDR3 sequences, about two fifths of them found once; the top ten carry about 12%. Sequencing input: blood. These receptors came from a man younger than 35 in good health. The CDR3 runs from the conserved cysteine through the conserved F or W. A D gene is named only where the DNA matches it firmly. Where a row states a size, it is once, few, many or the class of an expanded clone; other rows omit it.

>NA|TRBJ1-5|TRBV6-5|18|NA
CASSYSMGQVNSNQPQHF
TGTGCCAGCAGTTACTCGATGGGCCAGGTTAATAGCAATCAGCCCCAGCATTTT
>NA|TRBJ1-1|TRBV29-1|13|few
CSATGGKNTEAFF
TGCAGCGCCACGGGGGGAAAGAACACTGAAGCTTTCTTT
>TRBD1|TRBJ1-5|TRBV20-1|13|NA
CSATTGGDQPQHF
TGCAGTGCTACGACAGGGGGCGACCAGCCCCAGCATTTT
>NA|TRBJ2-2|TRBV5-1|15|NA
CASSPTGVQTGELFF
TGCGCCAGCAGTCCAACAGGAGTGCAAACCGGGGAGCTGTTTTTT
>NA|TRBJ1-4|TRBV20-1|15|NA
CSATSGTTTNEKLFF
TGCAGTGCTACAAGCGGGACTACAACTAATGAAAAACTGTTTTTT
>TRBD1|TRBJ1-1|TRBV28|13|NA
CASRQTGMGEAFF
TGTGCCAGCAGACAGACAGGGATGGGTGAAGCTTTCTTT
>NA|TRBJ1-5|TRBV6-2/TRBV6-3|15|NA
CASSYQGHRNQPQHF
TGTGCCAGCAGTTACCAGGGACATAGAAATCAGCCCCAGCATTTT
>NA|TRBJ2-1|TRBV6-2/TRBV6-3|14|NA
CASSIEGFYNEQFF
TGTGCCAGCAGTATCGAGGGGTTCTACAATGAGCAGTTCTTC
>NA|TRBJ1-4|TRBV20-1|14|NA
CSARGGDLGEKLFF
TGCAGTGCTAGGGGCGGCGATCTAGGGGAAAAACTGTTTTTT
>TRBD1|TRBJ1-2|TRBV7-8|15|NA
CASSLGGGAGYGYTF
TGTGCCAGCAGCTTAGGAGGGGGCGCGGGCTATGGCTACACCTTC
>NA|TRBJ1-1|TRBV7-9|11|NA
CASSLVDEAFF
TGTGCCAGCAGCTTAGTTGATGAAGCTTTCTTT
>NA|TRBJ1-1|TRBV4-1|12|NA
CASSYPQAEACF
TGCGCCAGCAGCTACCCCCAAGCTGAAGCTTGCTTT
>NA|TRBJ2-3|TRBV14|14|few
CASSQGGPVGTQYF
TGTGCCAGCAGCCAGGGGGGCCCGGTGGGTACGCAGTATTTT
>TRBD1|TRBJ2-5|TRBV3-1|14|NA
CASSHSTGQETQYF
TGTGCCAGCAGCCATTCGACAGGGCAAGAGACCCAGTACTTC
>NA|TRBJ2-7|TRBV11-2|14|few
CASSPEYASYEQYF
TGTGCCAGCAGCCCAGAATACGCATCCTACGAGCAGTACTTC
>TRBD1|TRBJ1-2|TRBV6-5|12|many
CASSFTGDGYTF
TGTGCCAGCAGTTTTACAGGGGATGGCTACACCTTC
>NA|TRBJ2-7|TRBV14|15|few
CASSQDDVYGDEQYF
TGTGCCAGCAGCCAAGATGATGTGTACGGCGACGAGCAGTACTTC
>NA|TRBJ2-6|TRBV4-1|17|NA
CASSQGADEAGANVLTF
TGCGCCAGCAGCCAAGGGGCAGATGAAGCTGGGGCCAACGTCCTGACTTTC
>NA|TRBJ1-1|TRBV25-1|15|NA
CASSELRKGETEAFF
TGTGCCAGCAGTGAATTACGAAAAGGGGAAACTGAAGCTTTCTTT
>TRBD1|TRBJ1-4|TRBV12-3/TRBV12-4|16|NA
CASSSDRDQLGEKLFF
TGTGCCAGCAGTTCCGACAGGGACCAATTAGGGGAAAAACTGTTTTTT
>TRBD1|TRBJ2-2|TRBV28|15|NA
CASSRQGANTGELFF
TGTGCCAGCAGTCGACAGGGGGCGAACACCGGGGAGCTGTTTTTT
>NA|TRBJ1-1|TRBV18|14|NA
CASSNVLGNTEAFF
TGTGCCAGCTCTAATGTGCTGGGCAACACTGAAGCTTTCTTT
>NA|TRBJ1-4|TRBV27|16|NA
CASSLSQGRTNEKLFF
TGTGCCAGCAGTTTATCCCAGGGTCGGACTAATGAAAAACTGTTTTTT
>NA|TRBJ1-2|TRBV28|13|once
CASSSREPGGYTF
TGTGCCAGCAGTTCCCGCGAACCGGGGGGCTACACCTTC
>TRBD1|TRBJ2-1|TRBV19|15|NA
CASSIMDREVNEQFF
TGTGCCAGTAGTATAATGGACAGGGAGGTAAATGAGCAGTTCTTC
>NA|TRBJ2-7|TRBV20-1|15|NA
CSARDPAARLGEQYF
TGCAGTGCTAGAGATCCGGCCGCGCGACTTGGAGAGCAGTACTTC
>NA|TRBJ2-1|TRBV27|15|NA
CASSLSLAVQETQFF
TGTGCCAGCAGTTTATCGTTGGCAGTCCAAGAGACCCAGTTCTTC
>NA|TRBJ1-2|TRBV2|12|NA
CASSGTVRGYTF
TGTGCCAGCAGTGGTACAGTCCGTGGCTACACCTTC
>NA|TRBJ2-3|TRBV7-3|15|many
CASSVRGERRDTQYF
TGTGCCAGCAGCGTGCGGGGTGAAAGGAGAGATACGCAGTATTTT
>TRBD2|TRBJ2-5|TRBV4-2|15|few
CASSQDSQRGAEQYF
TGTGCCAGCAGCCAAGATTCCCAGCGGGGGGCTGAGCAGTACTTC
>NA|TRBJ2-3|TRBV28|13|NA
CASSSPTLVTQYF
TGTGCCAGCAGCTCCCCGACCCTTGTTACGCAGTATTTT
>NA|TRBJ2-3|TRBV11-2|17|NA
CASSLVPQRPSTDTQYF
TGTGCCAGCAGCTTAGTCCCACAGCGACCCTCTACAGATACGCAGTATTTT
>NA|TRBJ1-5|TRBV28|13|few
CASIDGVRQPQHF
TGTGCCAGCATCGACGGTGTTCGGCAGCCCCAGCATTTT
>NA|TRBJ2-7|TRBV27|15|NA
CASSLTWKAVVEQYF
TGTGCCAGCAGTCTCACATGGAAGGCGGTGGTCGAGCAGTACTTC
>NA|TRBJ2-7|TRBV16|14|once
CASSQALQGYEQYF
TGTGCCAGCAGCCAAGCATTACAGGGCTACGAGCAGTACTTC
>TRBD1|TRBJ1-1|TRBV3-1|13|NA
CASSQDRGQQAFF
TGTGCCAGCAGCCAAGATAGGGGGCAACAAGCTTTCTTT